Following are 9 T cell receptor beta chains from one sample sequenced in a study of response to subunit inactivated influenza vaccine. TCRdb processed the RT-PCR reads anew with MiXCR; each CDR3 protein has one entry. The sample gives fewer than 600,000 distinct CDR3 sequences, roughly 7.9% of which show up once; around 14% is in the top ten. Here the sequenced sample was PBMCs from blood, taken roughly 24 months after vaccination. The receptors come from a man between 50 and 75 years old who received an inactivated influenza vaccine.

This rearrangement joins TRBV30 to TRBJ2-3; 8 nucleotides agree with TRBD2. CDR3 size: 15 residues. Trimming removed 3 bases from V and 0 bases from J; junction bases left unmatched: 5. Germline V CDR1 and CDR2: GTSNPN, SVGIG (reference sequence). This CDR3 reads CAWSGGARSTDTQYF. The CDR3 DNA is TGTGCCTGGAGCGGGGGGGCACGAAGCACAGATACGCAGTATTTT.

J is TRBJ2-3 and V is TRBV28; 11 bases map to TRBD2. Looked up from germline, CDR1 is MDHEN and CDR2 is SYDVKM. Trimming removed 4 bases from V and 5 bases from J; junction bases left unmatched: 8. The CDR3 extends over 16 amino acids. The CDR3 region has the DNA TGTGCCAGCAGTTGGTCCACACTAGCGGGGGAAGATACGCAGTATTTT. It translates to CASSWSTLAGEDTQYF.

This clonotype was detected a few times. The chain recombines TRBV7-8 with TRBJ2-7, with a weak D call TRBD2 (6 bases). The CDR3 length is 17 residues. Germline CDR1 and CDR2: SGHVS and FQNEAQ. Trimming removed 4 bases from V and 2 bases from J, with 21 bases in between. CDR3 nucleotide sequence: TGTGCCAGCAGCTACCGTACGTCCGGGACTTCTCCCTACGAGCAGTACTTC. Translation: CASSYRTSGTSPYEQYF.

This clonotype was seen only a few times. The chain recombines TRBV20-1 with TRBJ2-7; D possibly corresponds to TRBD1 (6 bases). With 7 bases removed from V and 3 bases from J, the gap between germline ends came to 16 bases. The CDR3 sequence is 13 residues long. Germline CDR1 DFQATT, CDR2 SNEGSKA (reference sequence). The CDR3 is CSGQQGEIYEQYF. The CDR3 DNA follows: TGCAGTGGTCAACAGGGTGAGATCTACGAGCAGTACTTC.

This chain joins TRBV19 and TRBJ2-5; 7 nucleotides align to TRBD1. The germline V gene has CDR1 LNHDA and CDR2 SQIVND (reference sequence). After removal of 5 bases from V and 4 bases from J, the junction contained 7 bases not matched to a gene. This CDR3 spans 14 amino acids. The CDR3 nucleotides read TGTGCCAGTAGTGTAACAGGGGTTAGAGAGACCCAGTACTTC. Amino acids: CASSVTGVRETQYF.

In its sample, this clonotype was seen many times. The V call is TRBV15, the J call TRBJ2-3; weak D call: TRBD2 (6 bases). This CDR3 has 14 residues. The V gene's germline CDR1 is LNHNV and CDR2 YYDKDF (reference sequence). V was shortened by 6 bases and J by 1 base, with 11 bases between the two germline ends. As DNA, the CDR3 is TGTGCCACCAGGACATGGGAGGGCACAGATACGCAGTATTTT. Translated, it gives CATRTWEGTDTQYF.

Remarks on this clonotype: This sequence may be a read error, since a much larger clone differs from it by one base. The gene calls are TRBV28 and TRBJ1-1; D remains ambiguous. Looked up from germline, CDR1 is MDHEN and CDR2 is SYDVKM. Trimming left V 3 bases short and J 6 bases short, with 17 bases between. CDR3 length equals 15 residues. DNA of the CDR3: TGTGCCAGCAGTTTGTCCCAGTGGTTGTCTTCTGAAGCTTTCTTT. Its protein is CASSLSQWLSSEAFF. Drawing the rest from reference TRBV28 and TRBJ1-1, the complete variable domain is DVKVTQSSRYLVKRTGEKVFLECVQDMDHENMFWYRQDPGLGLRLIYFSYDVKMKEKGDIPEGYSVSREKKERFSLILESASTNQTSMYLCASSLSQWLSSEAFFGQGTRLTVV.

The chain employs TRBV24-1 and TRBJ1-2; D is perhaps TRBD1 (5 bases). The CDR3 loop spans 15 amino acids. CDR1 KGHDR and CDR2 SFDVKD come from the germline V gene. Trimming left V 3 bases short and J 3 bases short, with 13 bases between. The CDR3 protein is CATSDGGRGYYGYTF. The CDR3 DNA follows: TGTGCCACCAGTGATGGCGGGCGGGGCTACTATGGCTACACCTTC.

In this sample, this clonotype turned up many times. The genes are TRBV5-1 and TRBJ2-1; TRBD1 matches at 7 bases. V lost 4 bases to trimming and J lost 0 bases; unmatched junction nucleotides: 4. The CDR3 sequence is 15 residues long. Germline loops: CDR1 SGHRS, CDR2 YFSETQ. CDR3 nucleotide sequence: TGCGCCAGCAGCGCGACAGGGAACTCCTACAATGAGCAGTTCTTC. This translates into CASSATGNSYNEQFF.